This is a list of T cell receptor beta chains from one sample in a study of CD8 T cells in acute hepatitis C reinfection. The repertoire was sequenced with immunoSEQ multiplex PCR; TCRdb's copy has only in-frame clones and lacks some. The data contain about 38,000 clones, 75% to 90% of them singletons. Sequenced input: naive CD8+ T cells from PBMCs. The receptors stem from a woman aged 18 to 35 who spontaneously cleared hepatitis C infection. The CDR3 runs from the conserved cysteine through the conserved F or W. Each record gives: CDR3 length, D gene, clone size, V gene, J gene, CDR3 protein, CDR3 DNA. D genes are given only for firm matches. Only part of the rows carry a size: once, few, many, or a class if the clone is expanded.

>16|-|-|TRBV5-6|TRBJ2-2
CASSLAGGSRTGELFF
TGTGCCAGCAGCTTGGCCGGCGGGTCCCGCACCGGGGAGCTGTTTTTT
>18|-|-|TRBV6-1|TRBJ1-4
CASSEEKYGREDNEKLFF
TGTGCCAGCAGTGAAGAGAAATATGGGAGGGAAGATAATGAAAAACTGTTTTTT
>16|-|-|TRBV7-9|TRBJ2-5
CASSLGEAIGGETQYF
TGTGCCAGCAGCTTAGGGGAAGCCATTGGGGGGGAGACCCAGTACTTC
>15|-|-|TRBV4-1|TRBJ2-1
CASSQWAGQNNEQFF
TGCGCCAGCAGCCAATGGGCCGGCCAAAACAATGAGCAGTTCTTC
>15|TRBD1|-|TRBV13|TRBJ2-7
CASSSPGQSFDEQYF
TGTGCCAGCAGTTCCCCGGGACAGAGTTTTGACGAGCAGTACTTC
>19|-|-|TRBV10-3|TRBJ1-1
CAISEIPQGTGGVGTEAFF
TGTGCCATCAGTGAGATCCCACAGGGTACGGGTGGTGTTGGCACTGAAGCTTTCTTT
>11|-|few|TRBV5-6|TRBJ1-2
CASRGNYGYTF
TGTGCCAGCAGGGGTAACTATGGCTACACCTTC
>14|TRBD2|-|TRBV13|TRBJ2-1
CASSLRTSGRTLFF
TGTGCCAGCAGCCTACGGACTAGCGGGAGAACGCTGTTCTTC
>14|-|-|TRBV11-2|TRBJ2-7
CASSLDSSFHEQYF
TGTGCCAGCAGCTTAGATTCTAGCTTCCACGAGCAGTACTTC
>15|-|-|TRBV6-5|TRBJ1-3
CATQGRGFSGNTIYF
TGTGCCACCCAGGGGAGGGGCTTCTCTGGAAACACCATATATTTT
>12|-|-|TRBV29-1|TRBJ1-1
CSVDGGNTEAFF
TGCAGCGTTGATGGGGGAAACACTGAAGCTTTCTTT
>15|TRBD2|-|TRBV5-5|TRBJ2-1
CASSPPTSGRTEQFF
TGTGCCAGCAGCCCCCCGACTAGCGGGAGAACTGAGCAGTTCTTC
>15|TRBD2|-|TRBV7-3|TRBJ2-1
CASSLLAGGDNEQFF
TGTGCCAGCAGCTTACTAGCGGGAGGGGACAATGAGCAGTTCTTC
>11|-|-|TRBV20-1|TRBJ2-1
CSARVGYEQFF
TGCAGTGCTAGGGTGGGTTACGAGCAGTTCTTC
>14|-|-|TRBV6-6|TRBJ1-1
CASSQGSRFTEAFF
TGTGCCAGCAGCCAGGGTTCCAGGTTTACTGAAGCTTTCTTT
>18|-|-|TRBV15|TRBJ1-1
CATSRPHRQVFLNTEAFF
TGTGCCACCAGCAGACCTCACCGACAGGTCTTCCTGAACACTGAAGCTTTCTTT
>16|-|-|TRBV2|TRBJ1-5
CASSEVLLGGSQPQHF
TGTGCCAGCAGTGAAGTTCTATTGGGCGGAAGTCAGCCCCAGCATTTT
>15|TRBD2|-|TRBV19|TRBJ2-1
CASSIDSGGYNEQFF
TGTGCCAGTAGTATTGATAGCGGGGGATACAATGAGCAGTTCTTC
>12|-|-|TRBV2|TRBJ2-3
CASSEGADTQYF
TGTGCCAGCAGTGAAGGGGCAGATACGCAGTATTTT
>16|-|-|TRBV14|TRBJ2-1
CASSQDNWGGYNEQFF
TGTGCCAGCAGCCAAGATAATTGGGGCGGCTACAATGAGCAGTTCTTC
>16|-|few|TRBV4-1|TRBJ2-5
CASSQVPAAEQETQYF
TGCGCCAGCAGCCAAGTCCCTGCTGCGGAGCAAGAGACCCAGTACTTC
>16|TRBD1|-|TRBV7-6|TRBJ2-3
CASSLDLTGAPDTQYF
TGTGCCAGCAGCTTAGACCTAACAGGGGCCCCAGATACGCAGTATTTT
>10|-|once|TRBV29-1|TRBJ2-7
CSVGGDEQYF
TGCAGCGTCGGAGGCGACGAGCAGTACTTC
>16|-|-|TRBV7-6|TRBJ2-1
CASRSSGTNTYNEQFF
TGTGCCAGCAGAAGCTCCGGGACCAACACCTACAATGAGCAGTTCTTC
>12|-|-|TRBV12-5|TRBJ1-1
CASGLLNTEAFF
TGTGCTAGTGGTTTGTTGAACACTGAAGCTTTCTTT
>13|-|-|TRBV13|TRBJ1-3
CASSHRGPNTIYF
TGTGCCAGCAGCCACAGAGGCCCAAACACCATATATTTT
>12|-|-|TRBV27|TRBJ2-1
CASDGGGNEQFF
TGTGCCAGCGACGGGGGCGGCAATGAGCAGTTCTTC
>13|-|few|TRBV19|TRBJ2-7
CASATAPQYEQYF
TGTGCCAGTGCTACAGCTCCTCAATACGAGCAGTACTTC
>16|-|-|TRBV7-9|TRBJ1-1
CASSYLDRNMNTEAFF
TGTGCCAGCAGCTATTTAGACCGAAACATGAACACTGAAGCTTTCTTT
>15|-|-|TRBV4-1|TRBJ2-5
CASSLSRGLGETQYF
TGCGCCAGCAGCTTATCCAGGGGCTTGGGGGAGACCCAGTACTTC
>14|-|-|TRBV6-5|TRBJ2-2
CASSYAENTGELFF
TGTGCCAGCAGTTACGCGGAAAACACCGGGGAGCTGTTTTTT
>13|-|-|TRBV4-1|TRBJ1-2
CASSQETGNGYTF
TGCGCCAGCAGCCAAGAAACAGGGAATGGCTACACCTTC
>13|-|-|TRBV7-9|TRBJ2-7
CASSPDSSYEQYF
TGTGCCAGCAGCCCAGACAGCTCCTACGAGCAGTACTTC
>19|-|-|TRBV27|TRBJ1-5
CASSPTGGPGANSNQPQHF
TGTGCCAGCAGTCCCACGGGAGGGCCAGGGGCGAATAGCAATCAGCCCCAGCATTTT
>14|TRBD1|-|TRBV27|TRBJ2-7
CASSLQNRGYEQYF
TGTGCCAGCAGTTTACAAAACAGGGGATACGAGCAGTACTTC
>18|-|-|TRBV19|TRBJ2-1
CASSMFGSGGRSSNEQFF
TGTGCCAGTAGTATGTTTGGGTCTGGAGGGAGGTCCAGCAATGAGCAGTTCTTC
>18|-|-|TRBV4-1|TRBJ2-1
CASSQEVVGGSAYNEQFF
TGCGCCAGCAGCCAAGAAGTAGTTGGGGGCTCAGCCTACAATGAGCAGTTCTTC
>13|-|-|TRBV30|TRBJ2-2
CAWTTGNGGELFF
TGTGCCTGGACCACAGGGAACGGCGGGGAGCTGTTTTTT
>15|-|-|TRBV9|TRBJ1-1
CASSVGAWADTEAFF
TGTGCCAGCAGCGTCGGAGCGTGGGCGGACACTGAAGCTTTCTTT
>13|-|-|TRBV6-5|TRBJ1-5
CASSPDNNQPQHF
TGTGCCAGCAGTCCTGACAACAATCAGCCCCAGCATTTT
>15|-|-|TRBV11-2|TRBJ1-1
CASSPWTELNTEAFF
TGTGCCAGCAGCCCATGGACCGAATTGAACACTGAAGCTTTCTTT
>12|-|-|TRBV30|TRBJ2-1
CAWSVLGDEQFF
TGTGCCTGGAGTGTATTGGGCGATGAGCAGTTCTTC
>15|-|-|TRBV15|TRBJ1-3
CATSVDRTTGNTIYF
TGTGCCACCAGCGTTGACAGGACCACTGGAAACACCATATATTTT
>17|-|-|TRBV7-9|TRBJ1-3
CASSSNDGTMGRNTIYF
TGTGCCAGCAGCTCCAACGATGGGACAATGGGACGAAACACCATATATTTT
>14|-|-|TRBV27|TRBJ2-3
CATGVPESEDTQYF
TGTGCCACCGGAGTTCCTGAGAGTGAAGATACGCAGTATTTT
>12|-|-|TRBV6-6|TRBJ2-2
CASSYSDGELFF
TGTGCCAGCAGTTACTCGGACGGGGAGCTGTTTTTT